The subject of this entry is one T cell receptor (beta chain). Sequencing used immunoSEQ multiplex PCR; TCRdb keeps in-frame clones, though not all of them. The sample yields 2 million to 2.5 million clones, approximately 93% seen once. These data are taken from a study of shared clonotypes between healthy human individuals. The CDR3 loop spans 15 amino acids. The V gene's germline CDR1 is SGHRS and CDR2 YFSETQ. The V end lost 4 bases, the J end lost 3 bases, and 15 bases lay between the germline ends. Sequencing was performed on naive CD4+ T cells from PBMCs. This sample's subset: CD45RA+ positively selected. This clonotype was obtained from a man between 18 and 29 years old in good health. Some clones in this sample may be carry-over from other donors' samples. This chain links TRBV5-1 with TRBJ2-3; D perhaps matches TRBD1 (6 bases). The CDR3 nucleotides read TGCGCCAGCAGCGAAGGGACAATCAGGACAGATACGCAGTATTTT. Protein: CASSEGTIRTDTQYF.